Sequencing of this TCR beta chain was carried out in a study of glioma-infiltrating T cells after dendritic cell vaccination. Study as a whole: Between about 2002 and 2013, patients got autologous tumor lysate-pulsed dendritic cell vaccines. Findings and caveats of the study: Survival was not directly related to TCR clonality in these patients.

For this clone: No antigen is known for it.

Specified time point: after dendritic cell vaccination, including at tumor progression/relapse. Only patients with spare fresh-frozen tumor and over two years of follow-up were included. The method was immunoSEQ multiplex PCR; TCRdb's version includes in-frame clones alone and lacks a portion of them. Among more than 70,000 clones listed, around 90% were seen once. The origin of this receptor is a human donor with glioblastoma. The specimen was blood, collected after dendritic cell vaccination.

CDR3 coding DNA: TGTGCCAGTAGTGTGCGACAGGGCAGCTATGGCTACACCTTC. Residues: CASSVRQGSYGYTF. The chain combines TRBV19 with TRBJ1-2, with TRBD1 matching over 7 bases. V dropped 5 bases and J dropped 4; count of bases not matched to a gene: 7. Germline loops: CDR1 LNHDA, CDR2 SQIVND (reference sequence). The CDR3 has 14 amino acids.